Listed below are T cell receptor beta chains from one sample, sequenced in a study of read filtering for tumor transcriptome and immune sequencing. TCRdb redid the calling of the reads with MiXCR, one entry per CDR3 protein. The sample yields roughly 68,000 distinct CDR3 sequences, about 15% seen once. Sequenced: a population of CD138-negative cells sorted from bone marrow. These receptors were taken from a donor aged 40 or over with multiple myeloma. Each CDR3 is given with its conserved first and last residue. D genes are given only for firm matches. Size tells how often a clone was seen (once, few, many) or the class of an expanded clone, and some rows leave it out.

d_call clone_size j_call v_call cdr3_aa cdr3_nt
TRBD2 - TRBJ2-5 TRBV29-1 CSVDGTSGRETYQETQYF TGCAGCGTCGACGGGACTAGCGGGAGAGAAACTTACCAAGAGACCCAGTACTTC
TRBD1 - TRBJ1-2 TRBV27 CASSTQGAAVGYTF TGTGCCAGCAGTACTCAGGGGGCAGCTGTTGGCTACACCTTC
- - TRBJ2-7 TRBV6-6 CASSFRVGPYEQYF TGTGCCAGCAGTTTCCGGGTCGGACCATACGAGCAGTACTTC
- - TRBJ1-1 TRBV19 CASSILISSNTEAFF TGTGCCAGTAGTATCCTTATCTCATCGAACACTGAAGCTTTCTTT
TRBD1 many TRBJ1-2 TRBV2 CASSEGDRRDGYTF TGTGCCAGCAGTGAAGGGGACAGGAGAGATGGCTACACCTTC
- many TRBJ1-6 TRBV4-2 CASSEEGHDIGSPLHF TGTGCCAGCAGCGAAGAAGGACATGACATAGGGTCACCCCTCCACTTT
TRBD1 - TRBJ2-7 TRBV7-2 CASSSKWDREQYF TGTGCCAGCAGCTCAAAATGGGACAGAGAGCAGTACTTC
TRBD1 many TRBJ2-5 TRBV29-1 CSVGGDRGAKTQYF TGCAGCGTCGGGGGAGACAGGGGGGCGAAGACCCAGTACTTC
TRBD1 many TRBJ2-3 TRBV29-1 CSVEQGVTDTQYF TGCAGCGTTGAACAGGGGGTCACAGATACGCAGTATTTT
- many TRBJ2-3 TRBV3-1 CASSSRDLRTDTQYF TGTGCCAGCAGCTCCCGTGACTTACGCACAGATACGCAGTATTTT
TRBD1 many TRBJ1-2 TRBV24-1 CATSETGQSYGYTF TGTGCCACCAGTGAGACGGGACAGTCCTATGGCTACACCTTC
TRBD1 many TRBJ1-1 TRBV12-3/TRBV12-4 CASTSRTGGGYGEAFF TGTGCCAGCACCTCGCGGACAGGGGGCGGGTATGGTGAAGCTTTCTTT
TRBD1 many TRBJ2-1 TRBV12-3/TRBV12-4 CASSSYDREYNEQFF TGTGCCAGCAGTTCCTACGACAGGGAGTACAATGAGCAGTTCTTC
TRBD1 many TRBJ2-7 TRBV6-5 CASSYSRTGLDYEQYF TGTGCCAGCAGTTACTCCAGGACAGGGCTGGATTACGAGCAGTACTTC